This T cell receptor (beta chain) is drawn from a study of blood T cell repertoires in COVID-19. Germline V gene lookup returns CDR1 SNHLY and CDR2 FYNNEI. V was shortened by 3 bases and J by 1 base, with 10 bases between the two germline ends. This CDR3 contains 14 residues. Using immunoSEQ multiplex PCR, the repertoire was profiled, and TCRdb retains in-frame clones only, with some absent. The sample consists of 25,000 to 35,000 clones, more than 80% of them appearing once. Material for sequencing was peripheral blood. The rearrangement uses TRBV2 and TRBJ2-7; TRBD1 is a possible D gene (6 bases). The TCR comes from a human donor in a cohort sampled during active COVID-19. The CDR3 reads CASSELGGSYEQYF. CDR3 nucleotides: TGTGCCAGCAGTGAGTTAGGGGGTTCCTACGAGCAGTACTTC.